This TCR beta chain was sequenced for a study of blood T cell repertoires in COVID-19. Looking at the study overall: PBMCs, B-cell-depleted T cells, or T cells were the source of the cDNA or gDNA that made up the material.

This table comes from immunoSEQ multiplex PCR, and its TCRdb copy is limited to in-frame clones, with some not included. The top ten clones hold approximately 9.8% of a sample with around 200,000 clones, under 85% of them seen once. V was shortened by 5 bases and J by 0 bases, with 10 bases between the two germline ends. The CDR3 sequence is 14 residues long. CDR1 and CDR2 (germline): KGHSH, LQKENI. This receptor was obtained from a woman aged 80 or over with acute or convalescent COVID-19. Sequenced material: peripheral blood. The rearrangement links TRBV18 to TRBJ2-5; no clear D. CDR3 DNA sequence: TGTGCCAGCTCATCCGACGGGTACCAAGAGACCCAGTACTTC. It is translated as CASSSDGYQETQYF.